The 25 T cell receptor beta chains in this list originate from one sample, sequenced in a study of early T cells in non-severe SARS-CoV-2 infection. One entry per CDR3 protein, called by TCRdb with MiXCR from the 5' RACE reads. The sample carries roughly 56,000 distinct CDR3 sequences, approximately 12% recorded once. Sample: whole blood. These receptors were taken from an adult who was a healthcare worker with PCR-confirmed SARS-CoV-2 infection or an uninfected control (not recorded which).

This chain uses TRBV27 with TRBJ2-7, with no clear D. The CDR3 sequence is 13 residues long. Germline CDR1 MNHEY, CDR2 SMNVEV (reference sequence). V lost 3 bases to trimming and J lost 3 bases, with 9 bases between them. The CDR3 sequence: CASSLVSDYEQYF. The CDR3 DNA follows: TGTGCCAGCAGTTTGGTTAGTGACTACGAGCAGTACTTC.

This clonotype was counted ten times or more. This chain connects TRBV28 to TRBJ1-2, with D perhaps matching TRBD1 (6 bases). From germline, CDR1 is MDHEN and CDR2 SYDVKM. Trimming left V 5 bases short and J 7 bases short, with 14 bases between. The CDR3 consists of 13 residues. The CDR3: CASSTLDSSGYTF. The CDR3 region has the DNA TGTGCCAGCAGTACTTTGGACAGTTCTGGCTACACCTTC.

In its sample, this clonotype was seen a few times. The chain uses TRBV9 and TRBJ2-3, with D tentatively TRBD2 (6 bases). CDR3 size: 13 residues. Per germline, CDR1 SGDLS and CDR2 YYNGEE. V lost 6 bases, J lost 4 bases, and 12 bases lay in between. Here the CDR3 reads CASTAGSADTQYF. The CDR3 DNA follows: TGTGCCAGCACCGCGGGAAGCGCAGATACGCAGTATTTT.

This clonotype was counted between two and nine times. This chain connects TRBV6-1 to TRBJ2-1; TRBD1 aligns across 7 bases. Germline V CDR1 and CDR2: MNHNS, SASEGT. Losses at the gene ends were 1 base for V and 10 bases for J; bases not matched to a gene: 13. There are 16 residues in the CDR3. The CDR3 is CASSEGNRGREGEQFF. CDR3 nucleotides: TGTGCCAGCAGTGAAGGGAACAGGGGCCGCGAGGGAGAGCAGTTCTTC.

The chain links TRBV9 to TRBJ2-1, with 9 bases aligning to TRBD2. The germline V gene has CDR1 SGDLS and CDR2 YYNGEE. The CDR3 covers 15 residues. The V segment lost 0 bases and the J segment 9 bases; nucleotides outside the gene matches: 7. The DNA for the CDR3 is TGTGCCAGCAGCGTAGGACTAGCGGTGAACATTGAGCAGTTCTTC. Amino acids: CASSVGLAVNIEQFF.

This clonotype occurred many times. The chain combines TRBV6-5 with TRBJ2-4; D might be TRBD1 (7 bases). This CDR3 contains 17 residues. V was shortened by 2 bases and J by 6 bases, with 20 bases between the two germline ends. Germline CDR1 and CDR2: MNHEY and SVGAGI. The CDR3 loop is CASSYTSKGARGNIQYF. The CDR3 region has the DNA TGTGCCAGCAGTTACACGAGTAAGGGGGCGCGGGGAAACATTCAGTACTTC.

This clonotype was counted at least ten times. The chain links TRBV5-5 to TRBJ2-1; 7 nucleotides align to TRBD1. This CDR3 region has 13 residues. J gave up 4 bases and V 4 bases, and 2 bases lay outside the gene matches. Germline V CDR1 and CDR2: SGHKS, YYEKEE (reference sequence). CDR3 loop: CASSLGQYNEQFF. The CDR3 DNA reads as TGTGCCAGCAGCCTGGGACAGTACAATGAGCAGTTCTTC.

In this sample, this clonotype turned up many times. The V gene is TRBV5-5, the J gene TRBJ2-1; the match to TRBD2 covers 13 bases. The CDR3 extends over 14 amino acids. CDR1 is SGHKS, CDR2 YYEKEE, per germline (reference sequence). The junction had 11 bases not matched to a gene; V was cut back by 4 bases and J by 16 bases. CDR3 amino acids: CASSPAETSGGSFF. The CDR3 DNA sequence: TGTGCCAGCAGCCCCGCCGAGACTAGCGGGGGGTCATTCTTC.

This clonotype was picked up many times. The chain has TRBV11-2 and TRBJ2-1; 9 bases match TRBD2. The junction had 15 bases not matched to a gene; V was cut back by 7 bases and J by 5 bases. Germline V gene lookup returns CDR1 SGHAT and CDR2 FQNNGV. The CDR3 is 17 residues long. The CDR3 DNA reads as TGTGCCAGCACCTCCCCGAGGGTGCTAGCGGGGCACAATGAGCAGTTCTTC. Its protein product is CASTSPRVLAGHNEQFF. The full variable domain, rest sourced from reference TRBV11-2 and TRBJ2-1, is EAGVAQSPRYKIIEKRQSVAFWCNPISGHATLYWYQQILGQGPKLLIQFQNNGVVDDSQLPKDRFSAERLKGVDSTLKIQPAKLEDSAVYLCASTSPRVLAGHNEQFFGPGTRLTVL.

The chain has TRBV18 and TRBJ2-1; unclear D gene. Germline CDR1 reads KGHSH; CDR2 reads LQKENI. V dropped 2 bases and J dropped 12 bases, with 14 bases sitting between them. The CDR3 length is 13 residues. Here the CDR3 DNA reads TGTGCCAGCTCACCAGAGGCCGAAATCGGGCAGTTCTTC. Amino acid sequence: CASSPEAEIGQFF. Full variable domain (outside the CDR3, taken from reference TRBV18 and TRBJ2-1): NAGVMQNPRHLVRRRGQEARLRCSPMKGHSHVYWYRQLPEEGLKFMVYLQKENIIDESGMPKERFSAEFPKEGPSILRIQQVVRGDSAAYFCASSPEAEIGQFFGPGTRLTVL.

V and J are TRBV4-3 and TRBJ1-2; D might be TRBD1 (5 bases). CDR1 is LGHNA, CDR2 YSLEER, per germline. Trimming took off 0 bases at V and 4 bases at J, with 12 bases between the two ends. This CDR3 is built from 15 residues. CDR3: CASSQDGGNSYGYTF. CDR3 coding DNA: TGCGCCAGCAGCCAAGATGGGGGGAACAGCTATGGCTACACCTTC.

This clonotype has a handful of counts. This chain links TRBV6-5 with TRBJ1-3; D is ambiguous. V was pared by 5 bases and J by 3 bases, with 17 bases between. Germline V gene sequence: CDR1 MNHEY, CDR2 SVGAGI. CDR3 length: 16 amino acids. For the CDR3, the DNA is TGTGCCAGCAGTCAAACACTGCATCCTTTTGGAAACACCATATATTTT. This codes for CASSQTLHPFGNTIYF.

This clonotype came up many times. The chain links TRBV27 to TRBJ1-1; D might be TRBD1 (6 bases). CDR1 and CDR2 (germline): MNHEY, SMNVEV (reference sequence). The CDR3 totals 14 residues. The germline V and J ends were trimmed by 8 bases and 1 base, with 14 bases remaining between them. The CDR3 sequence is CASQGGPRNTEAFF. The CDR3 region has the DNA TGTGCCAGCCAAGGGGGACCCCGGAACACTGAAGCTTTCTTT.

This clonotype was found many times. This chain uses TRBV10-2 with TRBJ2-5; TRBD1 aligns across 9 bases. The CDR3 covers 14 residues. V lost 7 bases, J lost 5 bases, and 8 bases stayed unmatched. Germline V gene sequence: CDR1 WSHSY, CDR2 SAAADI. The CDR3 DNA reads TGCGCCAGCAAACTAACAGGGGGCCTGGAGACCCAGTACTTC. The encoded protein is CASKLTGGLETQYF.

This clonotype was observed at least ten times. This chain joins TRBV11-3 and TRBJ2-1, with 12 bases lining up with TRBD2. J lost 12 bases, V lost 5 bases, and 11 bases had no gene match. Germline V gene sequence: CDR1 SGHNT, CDR2 YENEEA. The CDR3 covers 15 residues. As DNA, the CDR3 is TGTGCCAGCAGCGCAGGACTAGCGGGGCCCTCGGTGCAGTTCTTC. Protein: CASSAGLAGPSVQFF.

The V and J genes are TRBV7-9 and TRBJ1-2; D call uncertain. Trimming took off 5 bases at V and 8 bases at J, with 12 bases between the two ends. The CDR3 covers 12 residues. Germline CDR1 SEHNR, CDR2 FQNEAQ (reference sequence). CDR3 DNA sequence: TGTGCCAGCAGCCCAAAAGGGAAGGGCTACACCTTC. Its translation is CASSPKGKGYTF.

Concerning this clonotype itself: With a much larger clone just one base away, this may be a read error. CDR3 residues: CASNLGQGVDTQYF. As DNA, the CDR3 is TGTGCCAGCAACTTAGGACAGGGGGTAGATACGCAGTATTTT. This chain uses TRBV7-6 with TRBJ2-3, with 10 bases identical to TRBD1. The germline V gene has CDR1 SGHVS and CDR2 FNYEAQ. The CDR3 is 14 residues long.

This clonotype appeared a few times. The rearrangement links TRBV28 to TRBJ1-6, with 7 bases matching TRBD1. CDR1 and CDR2 from the germline V gene are MDHEN and SYDVKM. CDR3 length: 17 residues. With 4 bases clipped from V and 6 bases from J, the junction kept 12 bases outside the gene matches. This chain's CDR3 is CASSSPGTAGGNSPLHF. The CDR3 bases are TGTGCCAGCAGTTCCCCTGGGACAGCTGGGGGTAATTCACCCCTCCACTTT.

Ten or more counts support this clonotype. As DNA, the CDR3 is TGCAGCGTTTCTGACGGCTACAATGAGCAGTTCTTC. Translating gives CSVSDGYNEQFF. The chain carries TRBV29-1 and TRBJ2-1; no clear D gene. Trimming cost V 5 bases and J 3 bases, with 8 bases left between them. CDR3 size: 12 residues. Germline CDR1 is SQVTM and CDR2 is ANQGSEA.

This clonotype was seen at least ten times. This rearrangement joins TRBV30 to TRBJ1-1; TRBD1 aligns across 9 bases. V was clipped by 2 bases and J by 2 bases; unmatched bases: 18. The germline CDR1 and CDR2 sequences are GTSNPN and SVGIG (reference sequence). This CDR3 is built from 19 residues. As DNA, the CDR3 is TGTGCCTGGAGTTCAAGCTGGGGTACAGGGGGCCCCTTAAACACTGAAGCTTTCTTT. Protein product: CAWSSSWGTGGPLNTEAFF. The whole variable domain, remainder taken from reference TRBV30 and TRBJ1-1, is SQTIHQWPATLVQPVGSPLSLECTVEGTSNPNLYWYRQAAGRGLQLLFYSVGIGQISSEVPQNLSASRPQDRQFILSSKKLLLSDSGFYLCAWSSSWGTGGPLNTEAFFGQGTRLTVV.

This clonotype was observed at least ten times. CDR3 nucleotide sequence: TGCAGTGCTAGCCCAGCGGGGGCGGGAGATACGCAGTATTTT. This gives the protein CSASPAGAGDTQYF. This chain links TRBV20-1 with TRBJ2-3; 8 bases align to TRBD2. CDR1 and CDR2 (germline): DFQATT, SNEGSKA (reference sequence). This CDR3 is built from 14 residues. With V trimmed by 3 bases and J by 5 bases, 7 bases remained unmatched.

This clonotype occurred many times. The chain links TRBV6-5 to TRBJ1-1; TRBD1 agrees at 10 bases. With 2 bases clipped from V and 5 bases from J, the junction kept 5 bases outside the gene matches. Germline V gene data show CDR1 as MNHEY and CDR2 as SVGAGI. CDR3 length: 15 residues. CDR3 in DNA: TGTGCCAGCAGTTACCCGACAGGGGGCTGGACTGAAGCTTTCTTT. As protein: CASSYPTGGWTEAFF.

This clonotype was picked up many times. The J gene is TRBJ2-1, the V gene TRBV7-2, with D perhaps assigned TRBD1 or TRBD2 (5 bases each). Trimming took off 2 bases at V and 8 bases at J, with 16 bases between the two ends. Germline loops: CDR1 SGHTA, CDR2 FQGNSA. The CDR3 is made up of 15 amino acids. The CDR3 is CASSLMERGWDEQFF. The DNA of the CDR3 is TGTGCCAGCAGCTTAATGGAGAGGGGTTGGGATGAGCAGTTCTTC.

The CDR3 reads CASSVLTEAFF. For the CDR3, the DNA is TGTGCCAGCAGTGTGCTCACTGAAGCTTTCTTT. The rearrangement links TRBV12-3 or TRBV12-4 to TRBJ1-1, with D unresolved. The CDR3 covers 11 residues. Trimming took 5 bases from V and 4 from J, leaving 5 bases between them.

This clonotype appeared a few times. This chain uses TRBV3-1 with TRBJ2-3; 8 bases align to TRBD1. This CDR3 has 16 residues. With V trimmed by 0 bases and J by 2 bases, 4 bases remained unmatched. Germline CDR1 reads LGHDT; CDR2 reads YNNKEL (reference sequence). CDR3 in amino acids: CASSQDQGAFTDTQYF. Written as DNA, the CDR3 is TGTGCCAGCAGCCAAGATCAGGGGGCCTTCACAGATACGCAGTATTTT.